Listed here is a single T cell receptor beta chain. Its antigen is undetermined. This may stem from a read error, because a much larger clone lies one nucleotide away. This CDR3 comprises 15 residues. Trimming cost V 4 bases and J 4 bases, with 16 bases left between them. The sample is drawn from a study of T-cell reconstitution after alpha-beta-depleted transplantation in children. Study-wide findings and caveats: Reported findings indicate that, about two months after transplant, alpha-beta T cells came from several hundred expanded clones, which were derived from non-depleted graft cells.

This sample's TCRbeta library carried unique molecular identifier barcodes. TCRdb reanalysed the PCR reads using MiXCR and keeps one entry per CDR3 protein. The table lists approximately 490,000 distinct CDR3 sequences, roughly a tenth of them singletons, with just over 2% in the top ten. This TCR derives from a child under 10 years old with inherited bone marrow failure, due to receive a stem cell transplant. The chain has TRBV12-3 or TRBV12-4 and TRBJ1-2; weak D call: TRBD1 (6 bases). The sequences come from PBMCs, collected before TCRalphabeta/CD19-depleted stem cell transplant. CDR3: CASSSLGHASYGYTF. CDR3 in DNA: TGTGCCAGCAGTTCGCTGGGACACGCCTCCTATGGCTACACCTTC.